This T cell receptor beta chain was profiled in a study of cytomegalovirus exposure and HLA in healthy donors. In the study overall: Of around 400 genotyped donors, 81% grouped in the Caucasian-associated ancestry cluster. Study-wide findings and caveats: Most TCR beta V segments were productive about 87% or about 30% of the time in an earlier analysis. The study found most TCR sequences rare, yet found some public TCRs in many donors.

Trimming removed 5 bases from V and 4 bases from J, with 17 bases in between. The CDR3 consists of 15 residues. Looked up from germline, CDR1 is SGHTA and CDR2 is FQGNSA. PCR amplification relied on 60 Vbeta primers (plus 13 Jbeta primers). Some clones are missing from TCRdb's copy, which holds only in-frame ones; the method was immunoSEQ multiplex PCR. The sample carries about 150,000 clones, around 67% recorded once. This clone was detected a few times. Antigen unknown. J is TRBJ1-2 and V is TRBV7-2; D ambiguous. The specimen was PBMCs. The clonotype comes from a woman aged 18-29 years in good health and CMV-seronegative. The CDR3, as DNA: TGTGCCAGCAGCCTCGCGACGGAGATGATCTATGGCTACACCTTC. Its translation: CASSLATEMIYGYTF.